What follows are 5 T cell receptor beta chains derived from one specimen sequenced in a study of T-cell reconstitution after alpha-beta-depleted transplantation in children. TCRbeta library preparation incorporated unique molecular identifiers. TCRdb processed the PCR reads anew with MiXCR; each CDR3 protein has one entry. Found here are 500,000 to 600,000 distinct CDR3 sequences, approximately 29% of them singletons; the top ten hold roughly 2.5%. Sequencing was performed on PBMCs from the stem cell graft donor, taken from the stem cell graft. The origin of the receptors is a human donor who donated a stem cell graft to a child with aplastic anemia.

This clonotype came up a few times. The CDR3 sequence: CASSFQIGTSGNNEQFF. The CDR3 DNA sequence: TGCGCCAGCAGCTTCCAGATAGGGACTAGCGGGAACAATGAGCAGTTCTTC. J is TRBJ2-1 and V is TRBV5-1, with 13 bases fitting TRBD2. This CDR3 has 17 residues. The V segment lost 2 bases and the J segment 5 bases; nucleotides outside the gene matches: 7. Germline CDR1 reads SGHRS; CDR2 reads YFSETQ.

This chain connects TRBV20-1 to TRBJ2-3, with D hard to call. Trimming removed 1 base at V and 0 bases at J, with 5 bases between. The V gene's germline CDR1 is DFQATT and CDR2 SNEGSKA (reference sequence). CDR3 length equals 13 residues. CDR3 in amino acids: CSARARSTDTQYF. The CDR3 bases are TGCAGTGCTAGAGCGCGTAGCACAGATACGCAGTATTTT.

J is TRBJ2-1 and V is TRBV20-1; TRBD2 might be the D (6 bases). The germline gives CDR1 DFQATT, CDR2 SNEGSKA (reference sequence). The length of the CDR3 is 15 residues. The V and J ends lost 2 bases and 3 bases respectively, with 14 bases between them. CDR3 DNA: TGCAGTGCTAGACCGGGGGAACTACTCTACAATGAGCAGTTCTTC. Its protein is CSARPGELLYNEQFF.

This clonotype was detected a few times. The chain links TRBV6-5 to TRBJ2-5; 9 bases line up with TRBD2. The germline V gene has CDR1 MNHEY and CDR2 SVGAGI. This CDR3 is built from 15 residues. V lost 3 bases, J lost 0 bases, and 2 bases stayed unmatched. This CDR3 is CASSYLAGYQETQYF. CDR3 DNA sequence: TGTGCCAGCAGTTATCTAGCGGGATACCAAGAGACCCAGTACTTC.

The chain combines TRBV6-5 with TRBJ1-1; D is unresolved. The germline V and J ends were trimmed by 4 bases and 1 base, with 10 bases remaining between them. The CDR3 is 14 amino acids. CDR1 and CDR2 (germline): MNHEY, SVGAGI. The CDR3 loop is CASSSGSGNTEAFF. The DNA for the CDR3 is TGTGCCAGCAGTTCGGGTTCCGGGAACACTGAAGCTTTCTTT.